The 27 T cell receptor beta chains listed next were all sequenced from one sample in a study of neurological immune-mediated disorders. TCRdb fed the 5' RACE reads into MiXCR, producing one record per CDR3 protein. The sample contains 50,000 to 60,000 distinct CDR3 sequences, under 5% of which appear only once. The sample was CD4+ T cells from blood. The source of these receptors is a middle-aged woman with multiple sclerosis.

This clonotype has a handful of counts. V usage is TRBV12-3 or TRBV12-4 and J usage is TRBJ1-2; D uncertain. Trimming took off 3 bases at V and 0 bases at J, with 8 bases between the two ends. The CDR3 runs 14 residues. The DNA for the CDR3 is TGTGCCAGCAGTTTTAACGAACCTAACTATGGCTACACCTTC. Protein sequence: CASSFNEPNYGYTF.

This clonotype was seen at least ten times. Here the CDR3 reads CSARDRERGGLDTQYF. The CDR3 region has the DNA TGCAGTGCTAGAGATCGGGAGCGGGGGGGATTAGATACGCAGTATTTT. The V call is TRBV20-1, the J call TRBJ2-3; 10 nucleotides agree with TRBD2. Germline CDR1 and CDR2: DFQATT and SNEGSKA (reference sequence). The CDR3 runs 16 residues. The ends lost 0 bases at V and 5 bases at J; junction bases unmatched: 8.

This clonotype showed up many times. This rearrangement joins TRBV3-1 to TRBJ2-5; perhaps TRBD2 as D (6 bases). The CDR3 is 16 residues long. In germline, CDR1 is LGHDT, CDR2 YNNKEL (reference sequence). Trimming removed 3 bases from V and 0 bases from J, with 14 bases in between. CDR3: CASSHGNSGYQETQYF. In DNA, the CDR3 is TGTGCCAGCAGCCACGGGAATAGCGGATACCAAGAGACCCAGTACTTC.

This clonotype was counted at least ten times. The chain has TRBV5-5 and TRBJ2-7; D possibly matches TRBD1 or TRBD2 (6 bases each). The CDR3 runs to 15 residues. V lost 0 bases to trimming and J lost 5 bases, with 15 bases between them. Germline-derived CDR1 and CDR2 are SGHKS and YYEKEE (reference sequence). In DNA form, the CDR3 reads TGTGCCAGCAGCTTGGGAGGGCAGGGGAGGAACGAGCAGTACTTC. Amino acid sequence: CASSLGGQGRNEQYF.

The sample holds many counts of this clonotype. The rearrangement links TRBV5-1 to TRBJ2-2, with no clear D. The CDR3 covers 13 residues. Trimming cost V 4 bases and J 6 bases, with 10 bases left between them. The germline CDR1 and CDR2 sequences are SGHRS and YFSETQ. The CDR3 DNA follows: TGCGCCAGCAGCCCCTACGGATCCGGGGAGCTGTTTTTT. Encoded protein: CASSPYGSGELFF.

This clonotype was seen at least ten times. The chain carries TRBV29-1 and TRBJ1-1; tentative D call: TRBD1 (5 bases). The ends were cut back, 6 bases at V and 5 bases at J, with 13 bases in the middle. Germline-derived CDR1 and CDR2 are SQVTM and ANQGSEA. CDR3 length equals 12 residues. CDR3 loop: CSVVYRLTEAFF. Written as DNA, the CDR3 is TGCAGCGTCGTCTACAGGTTAACTGAAGCTTTCTTT. Drawing the rest from reference TRBV29-1 and TRBJ1-1, the complete variable domain is SAVISQKPSRDICQRGTSLTIQCQVDSQVTMMFWYRQQPGQSLTLIATANQGSEATYESGFVIDKFPISRPNLTFSTLTVSNMSPEDSSIYLCSVVYRLTEAFFGQGTRLTVV.

Ten or more counts support this clonotype. The V gene is TRBV3-1, the J gene TRBJ2-7, with TRBD1 identical over 7 bases. Unmatched junction bases numbered 6, after V lost 0 bases and J lost 4 bases. The germline gives CDR1 LGHDT, CDR2 YNNKEL (reference sequence). The CDR3 length is 15 residues. As DNA, the CDR3 is TGTGCCAGCAGCCAAGATATCGGCAGGGGGTACGAGCAGTACTTC. Amino acids: CASSQDIGRGYEQYF.

The table lists this clonotype with many counts. The rearrangement joins TRBV11-2 to TRBJ1-1; D gene unclear. Germline CDR1 and CDR2: SGHAT and FQNNGV. The CDR3 contains 15 residues. The V and J ends lost 0 bases and 0 bases respectively, with 8 bases between them. As DNA, the CDR3 is TGTGCCAGCAGCTTAGATCTAGCAGTGAACACTGAAGCTTTCTTT. It is translated as CASSLDLAVNTEAFF.

The table lists this clonotype with many counts. The chain couples TRBV5-1 to TRBJ2-3; 8 bases line up with TRBD2. The length of the CDR3 is 16 residues. Germline CDR1 SGHRS, CDR2 YFSETQ. V trimming: 4 bases; J trimming: 0 bases; junction bases outside the gene matches: 7. CDR3 residues: CASSPTRGGSTDTQYF. The CDR3 coding sequence is TGCGCCAGCAGCCCCACTCGCGGGGGGAGCACAGATACGCAGTATTTT.

In this sample, this clonotype turned up many times. CDR3 in DNA: TGTGCCAGCACCAAGACAGGGGAGAACAATGAGCAGTTCTTC. Translated: CASTKTGENNEQFF. This rearrangement joins TRBV12-3 or TRBV12-4 to TRBJ2-1; 8 nucleotides line up with TRBD1. CDR3 length: 14 residues. Losses at the gene ends were 7 bases for V and 5 bases for J; bases not matched to a gene: 7.

This clonotype was found many times. This chain uses TRBV5-1 with TRBJ1-2; TRBD1 agrees at 9 bases. Per the germline V gene, CDR1 is SGHRS and CDR2 is YFSETQ. The CDR3 length is 13 residues. J gave up 7 bases and V 4 bases, and 5 bases lay outside the gene matches. In DNA, the CDR3 is TGCGCCAGCAGCGCGGACAGGGGAGGTGGCTACACCTTC. Translated, it gives CASSADRGGGYTF.

This clonotype was recorded many times. The chain recombines TRBV20-1 with TRBJ2-1, with 7 bases that match TRBD2. V lost 6 bases and J lost 4; bases outside the gene matches: 6. CDR3 size: 13 residues. In germline, CDR1 is DFQATT, CDR2 SNEGSKA (reference sequence). In DNA form, the CDR3 reads TGCAGTGCCGGGGCGGGGGAATACAATGAGCAGTTCTTC. It translates to CSAGAGEYNEQFF.

The sample holds many counts of this clonotype. The chain links TRBV6-1 to TRBJ1-5, with D perhaps matching TRBD1 (6 bases). This CDR3 has 15 amino acids. Germline V lookup: CDR1 MNHNS, CDR2 SASEGT. The V gene lost 5 bases and the J gene lost 0 bases, with 11 bases spanning the gap. This CDR3 is CASSKYRDSNQPQHF. The CDR3 DNA is TGTGCCAGCAGTAAATACAGGGATAGCAATCAGCCCCAGCATTTT.

This clonotype has at least ten counts. The rearrangement joins TRBV9 to TRBJ1-6, with TRBD1 identical over 7 bases. Germline CDR1 is SGDLS and CDR2 is YYNGEE. This CDR3 region has 15 residues. The V gene end was trimmed by 0 bases and the J gene end by 7 bases; junction bases not matched to a gene: 4. The CDR3 bases are TGTGCCAGCAGCGTAGAGCCGACAGGGAATTCACCCCTCCACTTT. The encoded protein is CASSVEPTGNSPLHF.

This clonotype has at least ten counts. The genes are TRBV5-1 and TRBJ1-1; D ambiguous. The V gene lost 0 bases and the J gene lost 4 bases, with 13 bases spanning the gap. The CDR3 covers 15 residues. In germline, CDR1 is SGHRS, CDR2 YFSETQ. The CDR3 DNA is TGCGCCAGCAGCTTGGTGGTAGACTCCTTCACTGAAGCTTTCTTT. Residues: CASSLVVDSFTEAFF.

In its sample, this clonotype was seen many times. The chain has TRBV4-1 and TRBJ2-7, with 12 bases lining up with TRBD2. The CDR3 is made up of 16 amino acids. J gave up 6 bases and V 4 bases, and 10 bases lay outside the gene matches. Germline loops: CDR1 MGHRA, CDR2 YSYEKL. CDR3 loop: CASSRALAGGSGEQYF. The CDR3 bases are TGCGCCAGCAGCCGCGCACTAGCGGGGGGTTCGGGCGAGCAGTACTTC.

This clonotype was recorded many times. The chain uses TRBV12-3 or TRBV12-4 and TRBJ1-3; D remains ambiguous. The CDR3 length is 16 residues. The V end was cut by 4 bases, the J end by 0 bases, with 13 bases between. The CDR3 region is CASSSLGQFSGNTIYF. CDR3 coding DNA: TGTGCCAGCAGTTCCTTAGGGCAATTCTCTGGAAACACCATATATTTT.

This clonotype was observed at least ten times. V is TRBV2 and J is TRBJ2-6, with unresolved D. V was cut by 3 bases and J by 4 bases, with 10 bases left in between. This CDR3 has 15 amino acids. Germline-derived CDR1 and CDR2 are SNHLY and FYNNEI. The CDR3 sequence is CASSELGAGANVLTF. The CDR3 DNA follows: TGTGCCAGCAGTGAGCTTGGTGCCGGGGCCAACGTCCTGACTTTC.

This clonotype was counted many times. The genes are TRBV18 and TRBJ2-3; no firm D call. Germline lookup yields CDR1 KGHSH and CDR2 LQKENI. V was trimmed by 2 bases and J by 6 bases, leaving 3 bases between them. The CDR3 runs 11 residues. The CDR3 region has the DNA TGTGCCAGCTCACCATCCGATACGCAGTATTTT. Residues: CASSPSDTQYF.

The sample holds many counts of this clonotype. The chain uses TRBV12-3 or TRBV12-4 and TRBJ1-4; the D is unclear. This CDR3 spans 14 amino acids. Trimming stripped 5 bases from V and 3 bases from J, with 10 bases between. The CDR3 DNA is TGTGCCAGCAGTCTTGAGTGGGCTAATGAAAAACTGTTTTTT. Its translation: CASSLEWANEKLFF.

At least ten counts were recorded for this clonotype. The chain recombines TRBV11-2 with TRBJ1-3; no reliable D call. The ends were cut back, 2 bases at V and 0 bases at J, with 5 bases in the middle. This CDR3 has 14 amino acids. In germline, CDR1 is SGHAT, CDR2 FQNNGV. This CDR3 is CASSLRDSGNTIYF. CDR3 DNA sequence: TGTGCCAGCAGCTTACGTGACTCTGGAAACACCATATATTTT. Based on the CDR3 plus reference TRBV11-2 and TRBJ1-3, the full variable domain is EAGVAQSPRYKIIEKRQSVAFWCNPISGHATLYWYQQILGQGPKLLIQFQNNGVVDDSQLPKDRFSAERLKGVDSTLKIQPAKLEDSAVYLCASSLRDSGNTIYFGEGSWLTVV.

This clonotype was detected many times. The gene calls are TRBV20-1 and TRBJ2-5; no reliable D call. Trimming cost V 0 bases and J 4 bases, with 12 bases left between them. The CDR3 has 14 residues. Germline CDR1 is DFQATT and CDR2 is SNEGSKA (reference sequence). The CDR3 loop is CSARDGRTAETQYF. The CDR3 nucleotides are TGCAGTGCTAGAGATGGCCGGACGGCAGAGACCCAGTACTTC.

The genes are TRBV6-5 and TRBJ2-3, with TRBD2 as a possible D gene (6 bases). The V gene lost 4 bases and the J gene lost 4 bases, with 15 bases spanning the gap. The CDR3 consists of 15 residues. Germline CDR1 reads MNHEY; CDR2 reads SVGAGI. The CDR3 spells CASSWLGGGADTQYF. CDR3 nucleotide sequence: TGTGCCAGCAGTTGGTTGGGCGGCGGGGCAGATACGCAGTATTTT.

This clonotype was observed at least ten times. CDR3: CASSYSEGPWNTEAFF. The CDR3 DNA reads as TGTGCCAGCAGTTACTCAGAGGGTCCTTGGAACACTGAAGCTTTCTTT. V gene TRBV6-2 or TRBV6-3 combines with J gene TRBJ1-1; no clear D gene. The CDR3 runs to 16 residues. Germline V gene sequence: CDR1 MNHEY, CDR2 SVGEGT. Trimming took off 0 bases at V and 1 base at J, with 12 bases between the two ends.

This clonotype showed up many times. V gene TRBV30 combines with J gene TRBJ1-2, with 9 bases matching TRBD1. In germline, CDR1 is GTSNPN, CDR2 SVGIG (reference sequence). The CDR3 sequence is 14 residues long. Trimming cost V 4 bases and J 4 bases; bases outside gene matches: 7. The CDR3 sequence: CAWNTGTGTYGYTF. The CDR3 region has the DNA TGTGCCTGGAATACCGGGACAGGGACCTATGGCTACACCTTC.

J is TRBJ1-1 and V is TRBV9; tentative D call: TRBD1 (5 bases). V lost 0 bases, J lost 0 bases, and 15 bases lay in between. Germline V lookup: CDR1 SGDLS, CDR2 YYNGEE. The CDR3 runs to 17 residues. CDR3 protein: CASSVVDRRLMNTEAFF. The CDR3 DNA is TGTGCCAGCAGCGTAGTCGACAGAAGATTAATGAACACTGAAGCTTTCTTT.

Many counts were recorded for this clonotype. The genes are TRBV20-1 and TRBJ2-7; TRBD2 agrees at 9 bases. Germline V gene lookup returns CDR1 DFQATT and CDR2 SNEGSKA (reference sequence). CDR3 length: 12 residues. V lost 6 bases and J lost 7; bases outside the gene matches: 7. The CDR3 sequence is CSAEGLAEEQYF. The CDR3, as DNA: TGCAGTGCCGAGGGACTAGCTGAAGAGCAGTACTTC.